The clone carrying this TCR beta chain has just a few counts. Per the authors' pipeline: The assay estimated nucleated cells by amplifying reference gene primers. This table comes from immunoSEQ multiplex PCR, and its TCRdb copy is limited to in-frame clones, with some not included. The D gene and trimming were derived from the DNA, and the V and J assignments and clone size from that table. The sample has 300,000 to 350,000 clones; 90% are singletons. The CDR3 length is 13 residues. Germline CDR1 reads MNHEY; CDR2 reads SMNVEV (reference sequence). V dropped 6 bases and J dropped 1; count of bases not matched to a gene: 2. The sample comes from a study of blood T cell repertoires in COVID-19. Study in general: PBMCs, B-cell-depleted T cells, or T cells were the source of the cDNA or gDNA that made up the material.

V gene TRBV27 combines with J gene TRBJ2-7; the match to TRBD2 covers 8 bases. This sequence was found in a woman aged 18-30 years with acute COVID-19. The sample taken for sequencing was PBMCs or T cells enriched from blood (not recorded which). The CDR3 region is CASRTSGSYEQYF. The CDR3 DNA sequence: TGTGCCAGCAGAACTAGCGGTTCCTACGAGCAGTACTTC.